This TCR beta chain was identified in a study of tumor-infiltrating lymphocytes in primary liver carcinoma. The study's findings and limits: The study found tumor-adjacent and tumor-blood pairs overlapped less than tumor region pairs.

Germline V gene sequence: CDR1 SQVTM, CDR2 ANQGSEA. The CDR3 contains 11 residues. From 400 to 500 ng total RNA, TCR beta cDNA was generated with a primer in the constant region. Libraries of TCR beta came from three nested multiplex PCR rounds with slightly modified ARM-PCR. A C-beta reverse primer was combined with TRBV1-TRBV30 forward primers in the first two PCR rounds, and each round had ten to eleven cycles. TCRdb recomputed calls from the multiplex PCR reads with MiXCR, one row per CDR3 protein. The sample yields around 100,000 distinct CDR3 sequences, 55% to 75% seen once. It was from roughly 20-30 mg of unsorted bulk tissue that RNA and DNA were co-extracted. With respect to this clonotype: The target antigen is unknown. The conserved phenylalanine or tryptophan normally closing the CDR3 is absent here, so this likely arose from a read error.

Sequencing was performed on liver tumor tissue from sampling region 5. Subset of the sample: tumor region T5, tumor centre. The origin of this receptor is an older woman with primary liver carcinoma and hepatitis B virus infection. V gene TRBV29-1 combines with J gene TRBJ2-5; D is uncertain. The CDR3 region is CGTRVGETQYL. CDR3 in DNA: TGCGGCACCAGAGTAGGGGAGACCCAGTACCTC.